The T cell receptor beta chain described here comes from a study of identical twins. Healthy Caucasians were all of the donors. Worth noting for this clonotype: Antigen unknown.

A single record per CDR3 protein comes from TCRdb applying MiXCR to the 5' RACE reads. The data contain about 570,000 distinct CDR3 sequences, 9.6% of them seen just once; the ten biggest clones take up roughly 3.2%. Study-wide points: Out-of-frame sharing of TCR alpha in monozygotic twins was underestimated by models. The study based its conclusions on cross-sectional statistical analysis and did not follow the same donors. One should note that invariant MAIT and iNKT cells could partly confound zero-insertion analyses.

The CDR3 covers 16 residues. Per germline, CDR1 SGHTA and CDR2 FQGNSA. After removal of 5 bases from V and 2 bases from J, the junction contained 6 bases not matched to a gene. These data were also reused for a study on yellow fever vaccine responses in identical twins.

This clonotype was obtained from a woman between 18 and 29 years old in good health. The V and J genes are TRBV7-2 and TRBJ2-2, with 9 nucleotides matching TRBD1. Sequencing was performed on PBMCs. The chain's CDR3 is CASSPTGGGNTGELFF. The CDR3 DNA follows: TGTGCCAGCAGCCCAACAGGGGGCGGTAACACCGGGGAGCTGTTTTTT.